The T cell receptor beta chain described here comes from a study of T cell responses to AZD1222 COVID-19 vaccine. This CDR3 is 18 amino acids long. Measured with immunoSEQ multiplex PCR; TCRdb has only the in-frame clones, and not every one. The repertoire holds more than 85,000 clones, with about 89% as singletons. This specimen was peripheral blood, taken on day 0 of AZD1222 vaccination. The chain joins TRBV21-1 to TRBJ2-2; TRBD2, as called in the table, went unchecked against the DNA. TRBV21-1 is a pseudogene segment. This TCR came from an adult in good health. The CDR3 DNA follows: TGTGCCAGCAGCAAGAACCTAGCGGGGGCCGAGAACACCGGGGAGCTGTTTTTT. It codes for CASSKNLAGAENTGELFF.